This TCR beta chain was captured in a study of blood T cells in healthy people across ages. Primed by a sample-barcoded 5' primer and a J-beta primer mix, a second PCR proceeded for about 6 to 11 cycles. TCRdb reprocessed the 5' RACE reads with MiXCR, giving one entry per CDR3 protein. This sample has about 690,000 distinct CDR3 sequences, with less than 45% found just once. This clonotype was sampled from an elderly man in good health. Material: blood.

The CDR3 protein is CASSRRPGQGAKGANVLTF. DNA for the CDR3: TGTGCCAGCAGTCGAAGACCGGGACAGGGAGCAAAAGGGGCCAACGTCCTGACTTTC. The V and J genes are TRBV5-6 and TRBJ2-6; 9 positions agree with TRBD1. Germline lookup yields CDR1 SGHDT and CDR2 YYEEEE. With 5 bases clipped from V and 4 bases from J, the junction kept 16 bases outside the gene matches. This CDR3 has 19 residues.